The 3 T cell receptor beta chains below come from one sample, sequenced in a study of tissue T cells after allogeneic stem cell transplantation. Described time point: mouse harvest day 14 after allogeneic transplant. Tail vein injection delivered 10^7 T-cell-depleted bone marrow cells and 10^6 splenic CD5+ T cells. Repertoires were generated with immunoSEQ multiplex PCR, while TCRdb's copy carries only in-frame clones and drops some. The sample yields around 540 clones, approximately 50% seen once. What was sequenced was blood. These receptors came from a female BALB/c mouse given C57BL/6 T cells with graft-versus-host disease after an allogeneic hematopoietic cell transplant.

This clone was found a few times. Germline and genes: mouse. With the read ending 1 residue before the CDR3 end, the germline J gene is used to fill in that end. The chain joins TRBV13-3 to TRBJ2-7; D is perhaps TRBD1 or TRBD2 (5 bases each). The germline gives CDR1 NNHDY, CDR2 SYVADS. The CDR3 consists of 14 residues. Trimming removed 4 bases from V and 0 bases from J, with 11 bases in between. Incomplete CDR3 DNA: TGTGCCAGCAGTAGGGGCCCGAGCTCCTATGAACAGTAC. Its protein is CASSRGPSSYEQY. The complete CDR3 reads CASSRGPSSYEQYF.

The table lists this clone with a count of one. Gene names and germline match the mouse. The read halts 1 residue ahead of the CDR3 end, with the missing end drawn from the germline J gene. The V and J genes are TRBV1 and TRBJ1-5; possible D gene TRBD1, 5 bases. Germline V CDR1 and CDR2: NSQYPW, LRSPGD (reference sequence). The CDR3 loop spans 15 amino acids. V was trimmed by 0 bases and J by 3 bases, leaving 9 bases between them. The CDR3 here is CTCSADRRGNQAPLF. Incomplete CDR3 DNA: TGCACCTGCAGTGCAGATCGAAGGGGCAACCAGGCTCCGCTT.

As concerns this clone: Gene and germline names: mouse. The read ends 1 residue shy of where the CDR3 ends; the end is completed using the germline J gene. The rearrangement uses TRBV2 and TRBJ1-2; D gene uncertain. The ends were cut back, 0 bases at V and 6 bases at J, with 5 bases in the middle. Per germline, CDR1 LGHNA and CDR2 YSYQKL. CDR3 length equals 12 residues. Partial CDR3 DNA: TGTGCCAGCAGCCAAGACCGGGCCGACTACACC. It yields the protein CASSQDRADYT. The complete CDR3 reads CASSQDRADYTF.